These 31 T cell receptor beta chains originate from one sample sequenced in a study of blood T cell repertoires in COVID-19. Method: immunoSEQ multiplex PCR; TCRdb's copy keeps in-frame clones and lacks some. The sample includes 250,000 to 300,000 clones, over 85% of them seen just once. Sequences were obtained from PBMCs or T cells enriched from blood (not recorded which). The receptors stem from a woman aged 60-75 years who had recovered from COVID-19.

The chain joins TRBV29-1 to TRBJ2-5; 8 bases line up with TRBD1. Looked up from germline, CDR1 is SQVTM and CDR2 is ANQGSEA. Trimming cost V 3 bases and J 5 bases; bases outside gene matches: 8. The CDR3 extends over 14 amino acids. DNA of the CDR3: TGCAGCGTTGATAGCCAGGGGGCGGGTGAGACCCAGTACTTC. Translation gives CSVDSQGAGETQYF.

The gene calls are TRBV27 and TRBJ2-7; TRBD2 matches at 11 bases. Germline-derived CDR1 and CDR2 are MNHEY and SMNVEV (reference sequence). The V and J ends lost 3 bases and 3 bases, in that order; junction bases with no gene match: 13. The CDR3 is made up of 18 amino acids. CDR3 in amino acids: CASSFSKKTSGAYYEQYF. CDR3 bases: TGTGCCAGCAGTTTCTCCAAGAAGACTAGCGGGGCCTACTACGAGCAGTACTTC.

This clone was recorded a few times. CDR3: CASSVGSRRNEKLFF. The DNA of the CDR3 is TGTGCCAGCAGCGTAGGCTCCAGGCGCAATGAAAAACTGTTTTTT. The genes are TRBV9 and TRBJ1-4; D unclear. Trimming took 0 bases from V and 5 from J, leaving 11 bases between them. Germline V gene data show CDR1 as SGDLS and CDR2 as YYNGEE. The CDR3 sequence is 15 residues long.

The chain couples TRBV4-1 to TRBJ1-1; the match to TRBD1 covers 7 bases. This CDR3 has 13 residues. V lost 6 bases, J lost 3 bases, and 4 bases stayed unmatched. CDR1 and CDR2 from the germline V gene are MGHRA and YSYEKL. The CDR3 here is CASRKTGDTEAFF. For the CDR3, the DNA is TGCGCCAGCAGAAAAACAGGGGACACTGAAGCTTTCTTT.

V usage is TRBV2 and J usage is TRBJ1-2; D unresolved. The V end was cut by 3 bases, the J end by 3 bases, with 8 bases between. The V gene's germline CDR1 is SNHLY and CDR2 FYNNEI. CDR3 size: 13 residues. The CDR3 sequence: CASSDERDYGYTF. CDR3 in DNA: TGTGCCAGCAGTGATGAACGGGACTATGGCTACACCTTC.

This sequence joins TRBV13 and TRBJ1-1; 11 bases fit TRBD1. Unmatched junction bases numbered 2, after V lost 1 base and J lost 4 bases. CDR1 is PRHDT, CDR2 FYEKMQ, per germline (reference sequence). This CDR3 comprises 15 residues. The CDR3 coding sequence is TGTGCCAGCAGCTTAGTAGGGACAGGGGGCACTGAAGCTTTCTTT. Its protein product is CASSLVGTGGTEAFF.

The V gene is TRBV28, the J gene TRBJ1-4; 7 bases are a match to TRBD1. The CDR3 has 15 residues. The V gene's germline CDR1 is MDHEN and CDR2 SYDVKM. Unmatched junction bases numbered 10, after V lost 5 bases and J lost 7 bases. The CDR3 nucleotides read TGTGCCAGCAGTCGACCGGGACAGTTAGGTGAAAAACTGTTTTTT. Its translation: CASSRPGQLGEKLFF.

The chain uses TRBV27 and TRBJ2-1; 11 nucleotides line up with TRBD1. The CDR3 runs 15 residues. J lost 6 bases, V lost 1 base, and 2 bases had no gene match. The germline gives CDR1 MNHEY, CDR2 SMNVEV (reference sequence). The CDR3: CASSLWDRGGNEQFF. The CDR3 region has the DNA TGTGCCAGCAGTTTATGGGACAGGGGGGGCAATGAGCAGTTCTTC.

The chain uses TRBV19 and TRBJ2-1, with 7 nucleotides matching TRBD2. CDR1 LNHDA and CDR2 SQIVND come from the germline V gene (reference sequence). The V and J ends lost 6 bases and 6 bases, in that order; junction bases with no gene match: 14. CDR3 length: 16 amino acids. CDR3 sequence (DNA): TGTGCCAGTAGCCCATTGGGGGGGGTATTTGGCAATGAGCAGTTCTTC. Protein: CASSPLGGVFGNEQFF.

The V call is TRBV18, the J call TRBJ2-2; 9 bases match TRBD1. V was pared by 4 bases and J by 3 bases, with 3 bases of the junction left unmatched. The CDR3 covers 15 residues. Germline V gene sequence: CDR1 KGHSH, CDR2 LQKENI. The CDR3 bases are TGTGCCAGCTCACGGGACAGGGAGGACACCGGGGAGCTGTTTTTT. Translation gives CASSRDREDTGELFF.

The rearrangement uses TRBV29-1 and TRBJ2-7; TRBD2 aligns across 9 bases. With V trimmed by 4 bases and J by 2 bases, 3 bases remained unmatched. This CDR3 is 13 amino acids long. Germline V gives CDR1 SQVTM, CDR2 ANQGSEA. The CDR3 nucleotides read TGCAGCGTTGCCAGGACTAGCGCCTACGAGCAGTACTTC. Amino acid sequence: CSVARTSAYEQYF.

This clone was picked up one time. The V gene is TRBV3-1 (or the pseudogene TRBV3-2), the J gene TRBJ2-7; the D gene is possibly TRBD2 (6 bases). The length of the CDR3 is 14 residues. Germline V lookup: CDR1 LGHDT, CDR2 YNNKEL (reference sequence). V shed 4 bases and J shed 3 bases, with 13 bases lying between them. The CDR3 loop is CASSPRTILYEQYF. As DNA, the CDR3 is TGTGCCAGCAGCCCAAGGACTATTCTCTACGAGCAGTACTTC.

CDR3: CASSLDTSGSNEQFF. The CDR3 coding sequence is TGCGCCAGCAGCTTGGATACTAGCGGGAGTAATGAGCAGTTCTTC. The rearrangement uses TRBV5-1 and TRBJ2-1, with 11 bases fitting TRBD2. The CDR3 contains 15 residues. Germline V CDR1 and CDR2: SGHRS, YFSETQ. Trimming removed 0 bases from V and 7 bases from J; junction bases left unmatched: 3.

J is TRBJ2-2 and V is TRBV28; D is possibly TRBD1 (6 bases). Germline lookup yields CDR1 MDHEN and CDR2 SYDVKM. This CDR3 has 13 residues. V lost 3 bases and J lost 5, with 7 bases in between. CDR3 nucleotide sequence: TGTGCCAGCAGTTTGAGGGGGACCGGGGAGCTGTTTTTT. Amino acid sequence: CASSLRGTGELFF.

This chain connects TRBV28 to TRBJ2-1; 7 bases fit TRBD2. The CDR3 is 13 amino acids. V was clipped by 7 bases and J by 5 bases; unmatched bases: 5. From germline, CDR1 is MDHEN and CDR2 SYDVKM. As DNA, the CDR3 is TGTGCCAGCACTCTAGGGAGGGACAATGAGCAGTTCTTC. It translates to CASTLGRDNEQFF.

The V and J genes are TRBV6-2 or TRBV6-3 and TRBJ2-5, with TRBD1 matching over 12 bases. The germline V gene has CDR1 MNHEY and CDR2 SVGEGT. With 5 bases clipped from V and 5 bases from J, the junction kept 9 bases outside the gene matches. The CDR3 has 16 amino acids. Here the CDR3 DNA reads TGTGCCAGCAGTCCCCACGGGACAGGGGGCTGGGAGACCCAGTACTTC. Its translation: CASSPHGTGGWETQYF.

Comments on this clone: A far more abundant clone sits one base away, making this likely a read error. The J gene is TRBJ2-2, the V gene TRBV9; perhaps TRBD2 as D (6 bases). Trimming pared 3 bases from V and 0 bases from J, leaving 6 bases between. Germline CDR1 is SGDLS and CDR2 is YYNGEE. The CDR3 loop spans 14 amino acids. CDR3: CASSGLANTGELFF. As DNA, the CDR3 is TGTGCCAGCAGCGGACTAGCGAACACCGGGGAGCTGTTTTTT.

The genes are TRBV4-1 and TRBJ1-1; the D gene is possibly TRBD1 (5 bases). Germline CDR1 MGHRA, CDR2 YSYEKL. V lost 5 bases to trimming and J lost 3 bases, with 10 bases between them. CDR3 length: 13 residues. CDR3 sequence (DNA): TGCGCCAGCAGCGCCTGGGGGGACACTGAAGCTTTCTTT. Its translation: CASSAWGDTEAFF.

The chain links TRBV10-1 to TRBJ1-1; TRBD1 agrees at 9 bases. The junction had 6 bases not matched to a gene; V was cut back by 6 bases and J by 7 bases. Germline V gene data show CDR1 as WNHNN and CDR2 as SYGVQD (reference sequence). The length of the CDR3 is 13 residues. The CDR3 region is CASSGTGRDEAFF. The CDR3 nucleotides are TGCGCCAGCAGCGGGACAGGGCGGGATGAAGCTTTCTTT.

This clone has just a few counts. This chain links TRBV5-1 with TRBJ2-2, with no clear D. Germline V lookup: CDR1 SGHRS, CDR2 YFSETQ. There are 15 residues in the CDR3. Trimming removed 0 bases from V and 4 bases from J, with 10 bases in between. CDR3 DNA: TGCGCCAGCAGCTTGGCAGTCCCTCCCACCGGGGAGCTGTTTTTT. It encodes CASSLAVPPTGELFF.

The J gene is TRBJ1-5, the V gene TRBV19; tentatively, D is TRBD1 (5 bases). This CDR3 has 14 amino acids. From germline, CDR1 is LNHDA and CDR2 SQIVND (reference sequence). The germline V and J ends were trimmed by 7 bases and 5 bases, with 15 bases remaining between them. CDR3 protein: CASNGSGGDQPQHF. Written as DNA, the CDR3 is TGTGCCAGTAACGGCTCGGGGGGGGATCAGCCCCAGCATTTT.

The V and J genes are TRBV9 and TRBJ1-1; the D gene is possibly TRBD1 (5 bases). Germline V gene lookup returns CDR1 SGDLS and CDR2 YYNGEE. The CDR3 totals 14 residues. The V and J ends lost 0 bases and 4 bases respectively, with 10 bases between them. The CDR3, as DNA: TGTGCCAGCAGCGTAGAGGTGCAGGGCACTGAAGCTTTCTTT. This translates into CASSVEVQGTEAFF. Drawing the rest from reference TRBV9 and TRBJ1-1, the complete variable domain is DSGVTQTPKHLITATGQRVTLRCSPRSGDLSVYWYQQSLDQGLQFLIQYYNGEERAKGNILERFSAQQFPDLHSELNLSSLELGDSALYFCASSVEVQGTEAFFGQGTRLTVV.

The J gene is TRBJ2-5, the V gene TRBV5-1; TRBD2 is a possible D gene (8 bases). The V gene's germline CDR1 is SGHRS and CDR2 YFSETQ. The CDR3 runs to 16 residues. Between the trimmed V and J ends, which lost 7 bases and 5 bases, there was a span of 24 bases. In nucleotides, the CDR3 is TGCGCCAGCGAGGACTTAGGGGGCGGGAGGCCCGAGACCCAGTACTTC. Encoded protein: CASEDLGGGRPETQYF. Complete variable domain (other parts from reference TRBV5-1 and TRBJ2-5): KAGVTQTPRYLIKTRGQQVTLSCSPISGHRSVSWYQQTPGQGLQFLFEYFSETQRNKGNFPGRFSGRQFSNSRSEMNVSTLELGDSALYLCASEDLGGGRPETQYFGPGTRLLVL.

J is TRBJ2-5 and V is TRBV7-6, with a weak D call TRBD2 (5 bases). CDR1 and CDR2 from the germline V gene are SGHVS and FNYEAQ. The V and J ends lost 5 bases and 2 bases respectively, with 12 bases between them. CDR3 length: 14 residues. Written as DNA, the CDR3 is TGTGCCAGCAGCCAGCTCGCGGGTCAAGAGACCCAGTACTTC. Translated: CASSQLAGQETQYF.

In the case of this clone: This sample also contains other DNA sequences that code for the same CDR3. The J gene is TRBJ1-1, the V gene TRBV6-5; 8 bases line up with TRBD1. The V gene's germline CDR1 is MNHEY and CDR2 SVGAGI. This CDR3 has 13 amino acids. Losses at the gene ends were 4 bases for V and 4 bases for J; bases not matched to a gene: 2. CDR3 in amino acids: CASSLTGGTEAFF. The CDR3 region has the DNA TGTGCCAGCAGTTTAACAGGGGGCACTGAAGCTTTCTTT.

The chain's CDR3 is CASSPQGIGNGYTF. The DNA for the CDR3 is TGTGCCAGCAGTCCACAGGGAATCGGAAATGGCTACACCTTC. This chain uses TRBV2 with TRBJ1-2, with a weak D call TRBD1 (6 bases). V was cut by 5 bases and J by 6 bases, with 16 bases left in between. The CDR3 length is 14 residues. Germline CDR1 is SNHLY and CDR2 is FYNNEI.

V gene TRBV2 combines with J gene TRBJ1-5; TRBD1 is a possible D gene (6 bases). This CDR3 spans 15 amino acids. Germline CDR1 is SNHLY and CDR2 is FYNNEI. V lost 3 bases to trimming and J lost 1 base, with 10 bases between them. CDR3 loop: CASSEWGTSNQPQHF. As DNA, the CDR3 is TGTGCCAGCAGTGAGTGGGGGACAAGCAATCAGCCCCAGCATTTT.

This chain joins TRBV7-9 and TRBJ2-7; D perhaps matches TRBD2 (7 bases). V was shortened by 5 bases and J by 3 bases, with 14 bases between the two germline ends. The CDR3 runs to 14 residues. Germline V gene data show CDR1 as SEHNR and CDR2 as FQNEAQ (reference sequence). The DNA of the CDR3 is TGTGCCAGCAGCCCCGGGGGAGGGGGCTACGAGCAGTACTTC. This gives the protein CASSPGGGGYEQYF.

This clone has a single count. The chain combines TRBV19 with TRBJ2-1; 12 bases fit TRBD2. Germline V gives CDR1 LNHDA, CDR2 SQIVND (reference sequence). Trimming at V came to 7 bases and at J to 2 bases, leaving 3 bases not matched to a gene. The CDR3 is 15 residues long. CDR3 loop: CASTTSGGTYNEQFF. CDR3 DNA: TGTGCCAGTACCACTAGCGGGGGGACCTACAATGAGCAGTTCTTC. The full variable domain, with the rest looked up from reference TRBV19 and TRBJ2-1, is DGGITQSPKYLFRKEGQNVTLSCEQNLNHDAMYWYRQDPGQGLRLIYYSQIVNDFQKGDIAEGYSVSREKKESFPLTVTSAQKNPTAFYLCASTTSGGTYNEQFFGPGTRLTVL.

The rearrangement links TRBV19 to TRBJ1-1; D gene unclear. V lost 5 bases and J 1 base, leaving 11 bases between the germline ends. CDR1 and CDR2 from the germline V gene are LNHDA and SQIVND (reference sequence). The CDR3 covers 14 residues. CDR3 protein: CASSSKESNTEAFF. As DNA, the CDR3 is TGTGCCAGTAGTTCCAAGGAGTCGAACACTGAAGCTTTCTTT.

The V call is TRBV20-1, the J call TRBJ2-1, with 9 bases matching TRBD1. Germline V lookup: CDR1 DFQATT, CDR2 SNEGSKA (reference sequence). The CDR3 runs to 11 residues. Here the CDR3 reads CSDLRTGVQFF. Here the CDR3 DNA reads TGCAGCGATCTTAGGACAGGGGTGCAGTTCTTC.